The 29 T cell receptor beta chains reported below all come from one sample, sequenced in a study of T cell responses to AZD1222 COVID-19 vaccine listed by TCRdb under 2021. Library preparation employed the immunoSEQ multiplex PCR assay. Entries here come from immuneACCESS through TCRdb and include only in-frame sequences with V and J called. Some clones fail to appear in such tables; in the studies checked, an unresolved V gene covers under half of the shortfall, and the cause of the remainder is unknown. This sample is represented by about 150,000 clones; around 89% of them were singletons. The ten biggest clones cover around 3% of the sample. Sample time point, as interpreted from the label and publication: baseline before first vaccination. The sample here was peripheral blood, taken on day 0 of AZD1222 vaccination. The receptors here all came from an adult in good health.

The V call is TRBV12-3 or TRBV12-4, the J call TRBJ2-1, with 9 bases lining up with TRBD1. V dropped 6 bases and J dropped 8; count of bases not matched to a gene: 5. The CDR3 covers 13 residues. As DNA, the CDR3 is TGTGCCAGCAGACGGGACAGGGACGATGAGCAGTTCTTC. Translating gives CASRRDRDDEQFF.

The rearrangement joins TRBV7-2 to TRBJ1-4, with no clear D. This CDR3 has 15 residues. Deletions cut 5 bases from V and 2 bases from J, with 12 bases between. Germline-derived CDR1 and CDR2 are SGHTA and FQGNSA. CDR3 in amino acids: CASSLHLGTNEKLFF. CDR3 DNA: TGTGCCAGCAGCCTCCACCTAGGGACTAATGAAAAACTGTTTTTT.

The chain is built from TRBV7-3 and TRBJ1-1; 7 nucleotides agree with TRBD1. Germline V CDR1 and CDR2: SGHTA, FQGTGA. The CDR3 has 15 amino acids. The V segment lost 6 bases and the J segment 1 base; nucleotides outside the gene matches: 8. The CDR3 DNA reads TGTGCCAGCAGTACGACAGGGTTATCGAACACTGAAGCTTTCTTT. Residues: CASSTTGLSNTEAFF.

CDR3 sequence reads: CASTRDPYGYTF. The CDR3 DNA reads as TGTGCCAGCACCCGGGACCCCTATGGCTACACCTTC. The chain carries TRBV12-3 or TRBV12-4 and TRBJ1-2; perhaps TRBD1 as D (5 bases). Deletions cut 7 bases from V and 4 bases from J, with 10 bases between. There are 12 residues in the CDR3.

CDR3 sequence reads: CSVVGGGNYGYTF. For the CDR3, the DNA is TGCAGCGTTGTGGGGGGAGGGAACTATGGCTACACCTTC. The genes are TRBV29-1 and TRBJ1-2; perhaps TRBD1 as D (5 bases). Germline V gene lookup returns CDR1 SQVTM and CDR2 ANQGSEA. The CDR3 is made up of 13 amino acids. Between the trimmed V and J ends, which lost 4 bases and 2 bases, there was a span of 11 bases.

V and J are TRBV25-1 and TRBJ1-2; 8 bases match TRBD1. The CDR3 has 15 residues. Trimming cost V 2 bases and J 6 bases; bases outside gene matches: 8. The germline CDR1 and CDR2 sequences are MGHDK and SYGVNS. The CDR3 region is CASSEEWQGANGYTF. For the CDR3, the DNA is TGTGCCAGCAGTGAAGAGTGGCAGGGGGCTAATGGCTACACCTTC.

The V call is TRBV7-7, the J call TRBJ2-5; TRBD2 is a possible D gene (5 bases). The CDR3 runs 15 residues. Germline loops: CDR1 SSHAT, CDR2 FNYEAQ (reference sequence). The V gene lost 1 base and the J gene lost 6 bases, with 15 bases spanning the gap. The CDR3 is CASSLDSGFIQTQYF. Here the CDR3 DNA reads TGTGCCAGCAGCTTAGATTCGGGGTTCATACAGACCCAGTACTTC.

CDR3 protein: CASSGQGLPNEKLFF. The CDR3 DNA follows: TGTGCCAGCAGCGGACAGGGACTTCCTAATGAAAAACTGTTTTTT. This chain joins TRBV14 and TRBJ1-4, with TRBD1 identical over 8 bases. Germline V gene lookup returns CDR1 SGHDN and CDR2 FVKESK. V gave up 5 bases and J gave up 3 bases; unmatched junction bases: 5. The CDR3 totals 15 residues. Full variable domain (outside the CDR3, taken from reference TRBV14 and TRBJ1-4): EAGVTQFPSHSVIEKGQTVTLRCDPISGHDNLYWYRRVMGKEIKFLLHFVKESKQDESGMPNNRFLAERTGGTYSTLKVQPAELEDSGVYFCASSGQGLPNEKLFFGSGTQLSVL.

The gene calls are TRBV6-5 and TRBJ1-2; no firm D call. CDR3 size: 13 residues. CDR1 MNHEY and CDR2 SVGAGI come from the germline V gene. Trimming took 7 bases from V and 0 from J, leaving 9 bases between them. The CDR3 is CASTSDPNYGYTF. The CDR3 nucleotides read TGTGCCAGCACGTCAGATCCTAACTATGGCTACACCTTC.

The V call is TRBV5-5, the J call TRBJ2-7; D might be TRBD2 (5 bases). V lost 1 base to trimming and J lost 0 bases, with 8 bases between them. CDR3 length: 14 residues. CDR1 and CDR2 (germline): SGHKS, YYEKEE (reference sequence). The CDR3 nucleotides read TGTGCCAGCAGCTTGTTGGCGGGCTCCTACGAGCAGTACTTC. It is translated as CASSLLAGSYEQYF.

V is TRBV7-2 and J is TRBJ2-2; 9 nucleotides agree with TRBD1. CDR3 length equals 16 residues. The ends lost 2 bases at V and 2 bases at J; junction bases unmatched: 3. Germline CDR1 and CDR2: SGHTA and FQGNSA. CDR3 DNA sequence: TGTGCCAGCAGCTTACCTACAGGGGGCAACACCGGGGAGCTGTTTTTT. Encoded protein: CASSLPTGGNTGELFF. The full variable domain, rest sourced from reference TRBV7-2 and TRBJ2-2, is GAGVSQSPSNKVTEKGKDVELRCDPISGHTALYWYRQSLGQGLEFLIYFQGNSAPDKSGLPSDRFSAERTGGSVSTLTIQRTQQEDSAVYLCASSLPTGGNTGELFFGEGSRLTVL.

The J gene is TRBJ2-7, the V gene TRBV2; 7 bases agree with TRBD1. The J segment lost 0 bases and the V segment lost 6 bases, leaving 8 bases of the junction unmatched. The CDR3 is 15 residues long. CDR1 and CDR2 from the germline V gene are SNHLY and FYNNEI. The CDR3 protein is CASSATGVGSYEQYF. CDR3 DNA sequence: TGTGCCAGCAGCGCAACAGGGGTGGGCTCCTACGAGCAGTACTTC.

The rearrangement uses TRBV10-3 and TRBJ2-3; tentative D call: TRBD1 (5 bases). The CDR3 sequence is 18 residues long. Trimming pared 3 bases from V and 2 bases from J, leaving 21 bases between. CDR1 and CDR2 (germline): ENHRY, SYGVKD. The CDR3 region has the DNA TGTGCCATCAGTGACGATCGCTATGCAGGACAACCCACAGATACGCAGTATTTT. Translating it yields CAISDDRYAGQPTDTQYF.

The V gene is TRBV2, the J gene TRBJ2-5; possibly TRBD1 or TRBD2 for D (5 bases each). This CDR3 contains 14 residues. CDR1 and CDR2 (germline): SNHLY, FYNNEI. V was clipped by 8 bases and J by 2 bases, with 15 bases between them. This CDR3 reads CASGSGNRQETQYF. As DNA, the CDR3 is TGTGCCAGCGGCAGCGGTAACAGGCAAGAGACCCAGTACTTC. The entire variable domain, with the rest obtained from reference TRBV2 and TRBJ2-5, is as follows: EPEVTQTPSHQVTQMGQEVILRCVPISNHLYFYWYRQILGQKVEFLVSFYNNEISEKSEIFDDQFSVERPDGSNFTLKIRSTKLEDSAMYFCASGSGNRQETQYFGPGTRLLVL.

CDR3 sequence reads: CASSPQVTGPYEQYF. The DNA of the CDR3 is TGTGCCAGCAGTCCACAGGTTACTGGACCCTACGAGCAGTACTTC. The chain employs TRBV11-2 and TRBJ2-7, with D perhaps TRBD1 (5 bases). Germline assignment: CDR1 SGHAT and CDR2 FQNNGV. The V end was cut by 6 bases, the J end by 2 bases, with 17 bases between. CDR3 length equals 15 residues.

CDR3 sequence (DNA): TGTGCCAGCAGCTTAGAGCCAGGGGGTTATGGAAACACCATATATTTT. Protein: CASSLEPGGYGNTIYF. The gene calls are TRBV11-2 and TRBJ1-3, with TRBD1 matching 7 bases. V lost 0 bases and J lost 3; bases outside the gene matches: 5. Germline V gene sequence: CDR1 SGHAT, CDR2 FQNNGV. CDR3 length: 16 amino acids.

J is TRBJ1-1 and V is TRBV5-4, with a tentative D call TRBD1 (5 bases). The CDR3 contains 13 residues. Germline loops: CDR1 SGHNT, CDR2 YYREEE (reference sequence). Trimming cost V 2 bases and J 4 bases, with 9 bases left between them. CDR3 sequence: CASSFGQGTEAFF. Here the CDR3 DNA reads TGTGCCAGCAGCTTTGGCCAGGGCACTGAAGCTTTCTTT.

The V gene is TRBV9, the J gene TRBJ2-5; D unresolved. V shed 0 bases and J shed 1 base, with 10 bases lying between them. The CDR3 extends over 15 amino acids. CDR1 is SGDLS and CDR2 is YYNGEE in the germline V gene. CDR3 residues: CASSVGSRSQETQYF. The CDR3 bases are TGTGCCAGCAGCGTAGGAAGCCGGTCCCAAGAGACCCAGTACTTC.

The CDR3 loop is CASSFTGADNSPLHF. CDR3 DNA: TGTGCCAGCAGTTTTACAGGAGCGGATAATTCACCCCTCCACTTT. V is TRBV7-2 and J is TRBJ1-6, with a possible D match to TRBD1 (5 bases). Trimming removed 6 bases from V and 5 bases from J, with 14 bases in between. Germline CDR1 and CDR2: SGHTA and FQGNSA. This CDR3 has 15 amino acids.

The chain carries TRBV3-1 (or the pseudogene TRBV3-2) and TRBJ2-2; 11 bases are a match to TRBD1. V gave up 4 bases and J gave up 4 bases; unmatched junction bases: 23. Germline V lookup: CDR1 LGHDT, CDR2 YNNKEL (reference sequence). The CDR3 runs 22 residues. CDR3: CASSPSSAPGQGVRLGTGELFF. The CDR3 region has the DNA TGTGCCAGCAGCCCTTCATCAGCCCCGGGACAGGGGGTAAGGTTGGGCACCGGGGAGCTGTTTTTT.

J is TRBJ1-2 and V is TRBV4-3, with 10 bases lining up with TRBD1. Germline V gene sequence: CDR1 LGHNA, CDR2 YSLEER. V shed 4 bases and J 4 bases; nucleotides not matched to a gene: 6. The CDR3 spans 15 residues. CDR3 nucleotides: TGCGCCAGCAGCCGTGACAGGGGGCAAAGCTATGGCTACACCTTC. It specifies CASSRDRGQSYGYTF.

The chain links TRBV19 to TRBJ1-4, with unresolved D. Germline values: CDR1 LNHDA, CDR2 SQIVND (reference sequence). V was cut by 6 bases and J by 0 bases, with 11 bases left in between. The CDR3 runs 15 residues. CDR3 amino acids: CASSPNDATNEKLFF. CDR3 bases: TGTGCCAGTAGCCCGAACGATGCAACTAATGAAAAACTGTTTTTT.

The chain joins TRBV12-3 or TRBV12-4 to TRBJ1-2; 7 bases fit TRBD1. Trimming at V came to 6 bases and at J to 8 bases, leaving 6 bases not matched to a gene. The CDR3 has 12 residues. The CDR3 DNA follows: TGTGCCAGCAGCCGGACAGGCGAAGGCTACACCTTC. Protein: CASSRTGEGYTF.

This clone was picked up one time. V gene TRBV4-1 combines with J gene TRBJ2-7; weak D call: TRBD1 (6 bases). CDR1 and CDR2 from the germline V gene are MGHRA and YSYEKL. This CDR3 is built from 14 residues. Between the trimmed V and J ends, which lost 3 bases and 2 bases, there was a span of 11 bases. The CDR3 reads CASSHTTGTYEQYF. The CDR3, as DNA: TGCGCCAGCAGCCACACAACAGGGACCTACGAGCAGTACTTC.

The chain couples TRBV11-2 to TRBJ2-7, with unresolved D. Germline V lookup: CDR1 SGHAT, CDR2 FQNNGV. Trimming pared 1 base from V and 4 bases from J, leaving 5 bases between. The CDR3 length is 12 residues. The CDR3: CASSLVSYEQYF. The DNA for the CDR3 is TGTGCCAGCAGCTTAGTTAGTTACGAGCAGTACTTC.

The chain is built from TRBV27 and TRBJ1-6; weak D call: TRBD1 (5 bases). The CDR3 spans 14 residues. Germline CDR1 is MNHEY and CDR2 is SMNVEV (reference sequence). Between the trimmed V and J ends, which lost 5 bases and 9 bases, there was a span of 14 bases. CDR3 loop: CASSRGTALSPLHF. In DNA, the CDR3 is TGTGCCAGCAGTCGGGGGACCGCCCTTTCACCCCTCCACTTT.

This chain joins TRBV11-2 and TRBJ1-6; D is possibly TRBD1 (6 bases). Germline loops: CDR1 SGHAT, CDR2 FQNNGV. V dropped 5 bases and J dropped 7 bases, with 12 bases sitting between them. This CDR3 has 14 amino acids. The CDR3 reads CASSPRQGNSPLHF. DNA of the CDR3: TGTGCCAGCAGCCCTCGCCAGGGGAATTCACCCCTCCACTTT.

The CDR3 spells CASSYLQTQETQYF. The CDR3 DNA sequence: TGTGCCAGCAGTTACTTACAGACCCAAGAGACCCAGTACTTC. J is TRBJ2-5 and V is TRBV6-6; no clear D. The V gene's germline CDR1 is MNHNY and CDR2 SVGAGI (reference sequence). The germline V and J ends were trimmed by 1 base and 1 base, with 7 bases remaining between them. This CDR3 spans 14 amino acids.

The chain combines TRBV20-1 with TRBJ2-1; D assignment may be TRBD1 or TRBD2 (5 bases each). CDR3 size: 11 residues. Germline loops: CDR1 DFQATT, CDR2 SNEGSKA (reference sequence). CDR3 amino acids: CGGVFGNEQFF. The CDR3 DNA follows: TGCGGGGGAGTCTTTGGCAATGAGCAGTTCTTC.